These 20 T cell receptor beta chains originate from one sample sequenced in a study of blood T cell repertoires in COVID-19. Profiled with immunoSEQ multiplex PCR; TCRdb holds only in-frame clones, not every one. The sample has around 300,000 clones, around 90% seen once. Sequencing was done on a sample of PBMCs or T cells enriched from blood (not recorded which). The receptors originated from a woman aged 18 to 35 with acute COVID-19.

The CDR3 sequence is CASSTSRGAYEQYF. CDR3 coding DNA: TGTGCCAGTAGTACTTCTCGGGGGGCCTACGAGCAGTACTTC. The rearrangement links TRBV19 to TRBJ2-7; 7 bases map to TRBD2. The germline V gene has CDR1 LNHDA and CDR2 SQIVND (reference sequence). Unmatched junction bases numbered 5, after V lost 4 bases and J lost 2 bases. The CDR3 is made up of 14 amino acids.

This sequence joins TRBV28 and TRBJ1-3; D is unresolved. CDR1 and CDR2 from the germline V gene are MDHEN and SYDVKM. The CDR3 loop spans 16 amino acids. V gave up 1 base and J gave up 4 bases, with 14 bases separating them. CDR3 residues: CASSLSAGQRGNTIYF. For the CDR3, the DNA is TGTGCCAGCAGTTTATCCGCGGGCCAACGGGGAAACACCATATATTTT.

The chain employs TRBV7-9 and TRBJ1-1, with D perhaps TRBD1 (6 bases). This CDR3 has 14 amino acids. With 4 bases removed from V and 1 base from J, the gap between germline ends came to 10 bases. CDR1 and CDR2 from the germline V gene are SEHNR and FQNEAQ (reference sequence). CDR3: CASSSGQPNTEAFF. The CDR3 DNA follows: TGTGCCAGCAGCTCAGGACAGCCGAACACTGAAGCTTTCTTT.

This chain uses TRBV29-1 with TRBJ2-2; TRBD1 might be the D (6 bases). The germline V gene encodes CDR1 SQVTM and CDR2 ANQGSEA. V shed 2 bases and J shed 3 bases, with 13 bases lying between them. The CDR3 runs to 15 residues. The CDR3 protein is CSVELTGLHTGELFF. The DNA of the CDR3 is TGCAGCGTTGAACTAACAGGGTTGCACACCGGGGAGCTGTTTTTT.

This chain connects TRBV28 to TRBJ2-7; D remains ambiguous. V lost 11 bases, J lost 5 bases, and 19 bases lay in between. The CDR3 contains 13 residues. Germline-derived CDR1 and CDR2 are MDHEN and SYDVKM. The DNA of the CDR3 is TGTGCCGCCCGGCCAGGAAGATCCCACGAGCAGTACTTC. Its translation is CAARPGRSHEQYF.

The genes are TRBV25-1 and TRBJ2-7, with D perhaps matching TRBD2 (5 bases). The CDR3 is 14 residues long. Germline CDR1 reads MGHDK; CDR2 reads SYGVNS. Between the trimmed V and J ends, which lost 8 bases and 0 bases, there was a span of 14 bases. In DNA, the CDR3 is TGTGCCAGCGTTGGGGTAGCGTCCTCCTACGAGCAGTACTTC. The encoded protein is CASVGVASSYEQYF.

The CDR3 DNA follows: TGTGCCAGCAGCTTCGGAGCCAAAAACATTCAGTACTTC. As protein: CASSFGAKNIQYF. The chain joins TRBV5-4 to TRBJ2-4, with D unclear. CDR3 length: 13 residues. Germline V CDR1 and CDR2: SGHNT, YYREEE (reference sequence). Deletions cut 2 bases from V and 0 bases from J, with 3 bases between.

The CDR3 bases are TGCGCCAGCAGCACCGGACAGGGCTGGCCTAACTATGGCTACACCTTC. Translation gives CASSTGQGWPNYGYTF. This chain connects TRBV5-1 to TRBJ1-2, with 8 positions matching TRBD1. Germline-derived CDR1 and CDR2 are SGHRS and YFSETQ. Unmatched junction bases numbered 8, after V lost 4 bases and J lost 0 bases. The CDR3 spans 16 residues. Combining the CDR3 with reference TRBV5-1 and TRBJ1-2 gives the whole variable domain KAGVTQTPRYLIKTRGQQVTLSCSPISGHRSVSWYQQTPGQGLQFLFEYFSETQRNKGNFPGRFSGRQFSNSRSEMNVSTLELGDSALYLCASSTGQGWPNYGYTFGSGTRLTVV.

The chain combines TRBV15 with TRBJ1-6; D is ambiguous. This CDR3 is built from 17 residues. Trimming took 0 bases from V and 6 from J, leaving 15 bases between them. Germline V gene lookup returns CDR1 LNHNV and CDR2 YYDKDF (reference sequence). CDR3 coding DNA: TGTGCCACCAGCAGAGATCATGCAGCGACTTCTAATTCACCCCTCCACTTT. It encodes CATSRDHAATSNSPLHF.

The J gene is TRBJ2-7, the V gene TRBV11-3; 7 nucleotides match TRBD2. Germline CDR1 is SGHNT and CDR2 is YENEEA. The length of the CDR3 is 15 residues. After removal of 3 bases from V and 0 bases from J, the junction contained 5 bases not matched to a gene. The CDR3 spells CASSFGGGPSYEQYF. The CDR3 bases are TGTGCCAGCAGCTTTGGGGGAGGGCCCTCCTACGAGCAGTACTTC.

V usage is TRBV30 and J usage is TRBJ2-6; TRBD2 might be the D (6 bases). CDR1 and CDR2 from the germline V gene are GTSNPN and SVGIG (reference sequence). The CDR3 length is 15 residues. The CDR3 sequence is CALTGLFSGANVLTF. CDR3 nucleotides: TGTGCTTTGACGGGACTCTTCTCTGGGGCCAACGTCCTGACTTTC.

This chain joins TRBV3-1 (or the pseudogene TRBV3-2) and TRBJ1-6; a weak D match, TRBD1 (5 bases). Looked up from germline, CDR1 is LGHDT and CDR2 is YNNKEL (reference sequence). CDR3 length: 15 amino acids. V lost 4 bases, J lost 9 bases, and 16 bases lay in between. CDR3 amino acids: CASSPWEGSPSPLHF. The CDR3 nucleotides read TGTGCCAGCAGCCCCTGGGAGGGGAGCCCTTCACCCCTCCACTTT.

The chain is built from TRBV7-3 and TRBJ2-1, with TRBD2 identical over 15 bases. V lost 2 bases to trimming and J lost 3 bases; unmatched junction nucleotides: 11. Germline-derived CDR1 and CDR2 are SGHTA and FQGTGA. The CDR3 extends over 20 amino acids. This CDR3 is CASSLPSRTSGRAGYNEQFF. CDR3 DNA sequence: TGTGCCAGCAGCTTACCCTCTAGGACTAGCGGGAGGGCCGGCTACAATGAGCAGTTCTTC.

The chain recombines TRBV28 with TRBJ2-7; perhaps TRBD2 as D (5 bases). Per germline, CDR1 MDHEN and CDR2 SYDVKM. The CDR3 covers 13 residues. The germline V and J ends were trimmed by 4 bases and 2 bases, with 9 bases remaining between them. CDR3 in DNA: TGTGCCAGCAGTTCGGGGTCTCCCTACGAGCAGTACTTC. Protein sequence: CASSSGSPYEQYF.

V and J are TRBV18 and TRBJ1-1; D is perhaps TRBD1 (5 bases). The CDR3 covers 15 residues. V shed 0 bases and J shed 1 base, with 9 bases lying between them. Looked up from germline, CDR1 is KGHSH and CDR2 is LQKENI. CDR3 in amino acids: CASSPPDTPNTEAFF. CDR3 coding DNA: TGTGCCAGCTCACCACCGGACACCCCGAACACTGAAGCTTTCTTT.

This chain links TRBV3-1 (or the pseudogene TRBV3-2) with TRBJ1-2; TRBD1 matches at 8 bases. Germline V gene lookup returns CDR1 LGHDT and CDR2 YNNKEL (reference sequence). CDR3 size: 15 residues. V was clipped by 2 bases and J by 5 bases; unmatched bases: 7. The CDR3 coding sequence is TGTGCCAGCAGCCAACGACAGGGGCAATTTTATGGCTACACCTTC. Its protein is CASSQRQGQFYGYTF.

V is TRBV7-8 and J is TRBJ1-6; 7 nucleotides match TRBD1. The CDR3 is 17 amino acids. From germline, CDR1 is SGHVS and CDR2 FQNEAQ. V lost 1 base, J lost 5 bases, and 8 bases stayed unmatched. The CDR3 sequence: CASSLGAGTVNNSPLHF. CDR3 DNA: TGTGCCAGCAGCTTAGGCGCGGGGACAGTAAATAATTCACCCCTCCACTTT.

This sequence joins TRBV6-2 or TRBV6-3 and TRBJ2-7; D might be TRBD1 (5 bases). Germline lookup yields CDR1 MNHEY and CDR2 SVGEGT. V shed 5 bases and J shed 5 bases, with 10 bases lying between them. This CDR3 is 12 amino acids long. The CDR3 reads CASSQWGHEQYF. The CDR3 DNA reads TGTGCCAGCAGTCAATGGGGCCACGAGCAGTACTTC.

This sequence joins TRBV4-1 and TRBJ1-4; tentatively, D is TRBD1 (6 bases). The CDR3 consists of 17 residues. Trimming took off 0 bases at V and 4 bases at J, with 15 bases between the two ends. The germline V gene encodes CDR1 MGHRA and CDR2 YSYEKL. CDR3 in amino acids: CASSQDRGRGINEKLFF. The CDR3 DNA reads TGCGCCAGCAGCCAAGATAGGGGGAGAGGGATTAATGAAAAACTGTTTTTT.

The chain couples TRBV7-3 to TRBJ2-1; 11 nucleotides line up with TRBD2. The V gene end was trimmed by 4 bases and the J gene end by 8 bases; junction bases not matched to a gene: 7. Germline CDR1 is SGHTA and CDR2 is FQGTGA. The CDR3 runs 15 residues. The CDR3 here is CASSSLSGRAHEQFF. CDR3 DNA: TGTGCCAGCAGCTCCCTTAGCGGGAGGGCCCATGAGCAGTTCTTC. Looking up the rest from reference TRBV7-3 and TRBJ2-1 gives the full variable domain: GAGVSQTPSNKVTEKGKYVELRCDPISGHTALYWYRQSLGQGPEFLIYFQGTGAADDSGLPNDRFFAVRPEGSVSTLKIQRTERGDSAVYLCASSSLSGRAHEQFFGPGTRLTVL.